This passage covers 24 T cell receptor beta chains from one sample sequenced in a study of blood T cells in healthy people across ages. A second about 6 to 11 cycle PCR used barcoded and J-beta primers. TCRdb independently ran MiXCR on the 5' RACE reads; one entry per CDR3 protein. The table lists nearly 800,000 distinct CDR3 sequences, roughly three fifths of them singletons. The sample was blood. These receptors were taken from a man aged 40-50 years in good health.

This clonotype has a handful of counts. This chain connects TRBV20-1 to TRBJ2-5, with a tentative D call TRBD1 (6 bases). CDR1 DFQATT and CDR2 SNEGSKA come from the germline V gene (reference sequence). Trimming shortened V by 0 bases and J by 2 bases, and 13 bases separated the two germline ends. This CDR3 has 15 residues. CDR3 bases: TGCAGTGCTAGAGATATGGCAGGGGCTCAAGAGACCCAGTACTTC. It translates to CSARDMAGAQETQYF.

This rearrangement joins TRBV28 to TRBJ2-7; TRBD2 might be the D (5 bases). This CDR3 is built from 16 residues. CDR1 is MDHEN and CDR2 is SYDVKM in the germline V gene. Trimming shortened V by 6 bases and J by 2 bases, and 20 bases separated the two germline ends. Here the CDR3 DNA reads TGTGCCAGCAGCCCACGTGAGCGGCGGATTCCCTACGAGCAGTACTTC. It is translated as CASSPRERRIPYEQYF.

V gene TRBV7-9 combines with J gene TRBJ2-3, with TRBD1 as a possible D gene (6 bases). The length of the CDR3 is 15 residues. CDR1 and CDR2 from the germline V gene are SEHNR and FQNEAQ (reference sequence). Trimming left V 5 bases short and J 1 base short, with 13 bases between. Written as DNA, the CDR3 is TGTGCCAGCAGCGTACAGGGATCCCGCACAGATACGCAGTATTTT. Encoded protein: CASSVQGSRTDTQYF.

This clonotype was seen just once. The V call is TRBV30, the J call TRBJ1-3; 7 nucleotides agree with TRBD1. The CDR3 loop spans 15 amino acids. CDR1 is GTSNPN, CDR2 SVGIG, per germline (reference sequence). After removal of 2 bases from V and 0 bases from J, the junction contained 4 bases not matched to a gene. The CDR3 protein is CAWSKGAVSGNTIYF. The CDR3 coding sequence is TGTGCCTGGAGTAAGGGGGCAGTCTCTGGAAACACCATATATTTT.

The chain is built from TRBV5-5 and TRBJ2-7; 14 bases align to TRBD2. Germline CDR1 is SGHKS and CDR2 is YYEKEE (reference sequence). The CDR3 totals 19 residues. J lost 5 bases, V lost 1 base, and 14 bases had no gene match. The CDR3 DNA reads TGTGCCAGCAGCTTGACCCCCTTCCCTATGACTAGCGGGGGGGACGAGCAGTACTTC. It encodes CASSLTPFPMTSGGDEQYF.

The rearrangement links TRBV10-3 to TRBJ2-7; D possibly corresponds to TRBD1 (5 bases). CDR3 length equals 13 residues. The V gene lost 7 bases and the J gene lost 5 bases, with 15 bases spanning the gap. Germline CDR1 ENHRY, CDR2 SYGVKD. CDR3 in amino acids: CAITPGPTHEQYF. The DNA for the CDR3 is TGTGCCATCACACCAGGGCCAACGCACGAGCAGTACTTC.

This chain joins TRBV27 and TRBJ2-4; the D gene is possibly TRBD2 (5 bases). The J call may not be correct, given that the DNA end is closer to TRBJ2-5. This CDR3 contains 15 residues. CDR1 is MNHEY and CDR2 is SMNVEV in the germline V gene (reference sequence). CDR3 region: CASSYLTGNQETQYF. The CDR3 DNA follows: TGTGCCAGCAGTTACCTGACCGGGAATCAAGAGACCCAGTACTTC.

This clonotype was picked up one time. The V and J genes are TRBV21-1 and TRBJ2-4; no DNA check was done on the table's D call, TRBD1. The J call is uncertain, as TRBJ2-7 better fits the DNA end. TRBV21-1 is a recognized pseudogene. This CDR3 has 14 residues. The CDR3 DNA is TGTGCCAGCAGCAAAGGTCCGCAGGGCTACGAGCAGTACTTC. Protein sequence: CASSKGPQGYEQYF.

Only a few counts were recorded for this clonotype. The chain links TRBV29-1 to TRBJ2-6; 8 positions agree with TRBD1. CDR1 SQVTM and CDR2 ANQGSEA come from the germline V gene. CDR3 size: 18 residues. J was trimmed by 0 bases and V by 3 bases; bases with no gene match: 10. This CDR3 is CSVEVTGVVVSGANVLTF. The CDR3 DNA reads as TGCAGCGTTGAGGTGACAGGGGTAGTTGTCTCTGGGGCCAACGTCCTGACTTTC.

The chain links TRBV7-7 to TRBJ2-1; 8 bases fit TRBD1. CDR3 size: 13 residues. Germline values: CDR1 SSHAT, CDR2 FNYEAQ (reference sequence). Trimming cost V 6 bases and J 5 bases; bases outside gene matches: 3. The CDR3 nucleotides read TGTGCCAGCAGTTCGGACAGGGACAATGAGCAGTTCTTC. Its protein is CASSSDRDNEQFF.

CDR3 nucleotides: TGTGCCAGCAGCAGACCTAAAGGGCTGGGGAAGGTCAACACTGAAGCTTTCTTT. It yields the protein CASSRPKGLGKVNTEAFF. The chain couples TRBV3-1 to TRBJ1-1; D is unclear. V gave up 5 bases and J gave up 2 bases, with 24 bases separating them. Germline CDR1 is LGHDT and CDR2 is YNNKEL (reference sequence). The CDR3 extends over 18 amino acids. Looking up the rest from reference TRBV3-1 and TRBJ1-1 gives the full variable domain: DTAVSQTPKYLVTQMGNDKSIKCEQNLGHDTMYWYKQDSKKFLKIMFSYNNKELIINETVPNRFSPKSPDKAHLNLHINSLELGDSAVYFCASSRPKGLGKVNTEAFFGQGTRLTVV.

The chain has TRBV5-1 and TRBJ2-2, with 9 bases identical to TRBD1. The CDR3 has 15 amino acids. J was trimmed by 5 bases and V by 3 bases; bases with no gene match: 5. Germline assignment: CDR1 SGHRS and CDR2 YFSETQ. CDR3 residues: CASSSAGTGTGELFF. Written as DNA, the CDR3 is TGCGCCAGCAGCTCAGCCGGGACAGGGACCGGGGAGCTGTTTTTT.

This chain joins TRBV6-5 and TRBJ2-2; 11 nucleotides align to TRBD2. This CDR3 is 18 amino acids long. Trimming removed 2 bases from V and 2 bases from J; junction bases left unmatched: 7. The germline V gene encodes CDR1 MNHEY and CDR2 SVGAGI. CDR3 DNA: TGTGCCAGCAGTTACGGGGGAGGACTAGCGGGTAACACCGGGGAGCTGTTTTTT. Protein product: CASSYGGGLAGNTGELFF.

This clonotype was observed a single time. In nucleotides, the CDR3 is TGTGCCAGCAGCACGGAGGACAGCCAGGGGTACGAGCAGTACTTC. As protein: CASSTEDSQGYEQYF. The rearrangement uses TRBV9 and TRBJ2-4; tentative D call: TRBD1 (6 bases). The J call may not be correct, given that the DNA end is closer to TRBJ2-7. The CDR3 is 15 residues long. Germline loops: CDR1 SGDLS, CDR2 YYNGEE.

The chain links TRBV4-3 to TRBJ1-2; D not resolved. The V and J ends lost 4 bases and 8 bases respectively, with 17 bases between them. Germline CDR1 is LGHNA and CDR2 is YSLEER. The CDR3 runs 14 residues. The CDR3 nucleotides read TGCGCCAGCAGCCCTGCTTATTACGGGAGCGGCTACACCTTC. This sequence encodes CASSPAYYGSGYTF.

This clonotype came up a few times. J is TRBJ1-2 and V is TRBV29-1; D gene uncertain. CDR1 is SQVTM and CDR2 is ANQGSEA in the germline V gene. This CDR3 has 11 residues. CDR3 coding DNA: TGCACCTCGACGGGGAACTATGGCTACACCTTC. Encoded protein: CTSTGNYGYTF.

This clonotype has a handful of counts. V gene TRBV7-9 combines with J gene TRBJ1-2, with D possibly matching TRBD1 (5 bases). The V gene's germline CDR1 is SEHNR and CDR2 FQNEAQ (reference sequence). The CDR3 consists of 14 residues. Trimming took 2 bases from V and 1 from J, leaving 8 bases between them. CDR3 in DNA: TGTGCCAGCAGCTTAAGACAGAGTAACTATGGCTACACCTTC. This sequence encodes CASSLRQSNYGYTF.

CDR3 sequence reads: CASSTETQFF. DNA of the CDR3: TGTGCCAGCAGTACTGAGACCCAGTTCTTC. The chain carries TRBV2 and TRBJ2-1; unclear D gene. This CDR3 contains 10 residues. Germline V gene data show CDR1 as SNHLY and CDR2 as FYNNEI. V gave up 5 bases and J gave up 13 bases, with 9 bases separating them. Drawing the rest from reference TRBV2 and TRBJ2-1, the complete variable domain is EPEVTQTPSHQVTQMGQEVILRCVPISNHLYFYWYRQILGQKVEFLVSFYNNEISEKSEIFDDQFSVERPDGSNFTLKIRSTKLEDSAMYFCASSTETQFFGPGTRLTVL.

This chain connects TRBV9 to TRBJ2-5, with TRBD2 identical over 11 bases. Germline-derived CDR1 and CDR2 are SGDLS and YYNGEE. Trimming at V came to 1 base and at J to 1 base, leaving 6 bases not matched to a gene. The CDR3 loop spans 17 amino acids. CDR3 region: CASSVLAGGTIQETQYF. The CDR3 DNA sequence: TGTGCCAGCAGCGTATTAGCGGGGGGGACCATCCAAGAGACCCAGTACTTC.

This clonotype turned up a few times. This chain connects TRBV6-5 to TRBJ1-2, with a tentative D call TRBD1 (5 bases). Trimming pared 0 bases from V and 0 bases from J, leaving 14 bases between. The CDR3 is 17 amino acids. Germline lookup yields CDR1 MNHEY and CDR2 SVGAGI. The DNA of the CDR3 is TGTGCCAGCAGTTACTCGATAACGAGGGGAGCTAACTATGGCTACACCTTC. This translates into CASSYSITRGANYGYTF.

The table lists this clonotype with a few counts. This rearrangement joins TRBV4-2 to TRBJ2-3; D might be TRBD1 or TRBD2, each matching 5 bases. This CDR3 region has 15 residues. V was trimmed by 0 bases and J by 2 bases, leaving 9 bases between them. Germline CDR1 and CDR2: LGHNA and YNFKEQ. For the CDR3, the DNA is TGTGCCAGCAGCCAAGATCGGGACGCCACAGATACGCAGTATTTT. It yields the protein CASSQDRDATDTQYF.

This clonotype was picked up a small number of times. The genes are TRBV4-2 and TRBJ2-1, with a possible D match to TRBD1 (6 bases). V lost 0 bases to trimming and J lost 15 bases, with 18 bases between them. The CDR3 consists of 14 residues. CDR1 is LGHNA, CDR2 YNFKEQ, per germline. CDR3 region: CASSQEQGSGSPFF. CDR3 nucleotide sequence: TGTGCCAGCAGCCAAGAACAGGGTTCCGGTAGTCCGTTCTTC.

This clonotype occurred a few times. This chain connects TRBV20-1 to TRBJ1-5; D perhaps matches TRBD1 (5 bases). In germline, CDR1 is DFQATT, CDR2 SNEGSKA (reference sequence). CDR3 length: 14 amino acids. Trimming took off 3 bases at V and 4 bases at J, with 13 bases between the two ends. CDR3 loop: CSARGVGVNQPQHF. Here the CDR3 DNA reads TGCAGTGCTAGGGGAGTGGGGGTAAATCAGCCCCAGCATTTT.

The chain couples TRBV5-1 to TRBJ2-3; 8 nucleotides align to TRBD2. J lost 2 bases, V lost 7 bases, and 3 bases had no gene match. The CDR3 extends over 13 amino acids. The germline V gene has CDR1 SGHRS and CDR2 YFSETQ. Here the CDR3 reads CASGTRDTDTQYF. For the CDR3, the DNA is TGCGCCAGCGGGACTAGGGACACAGATACGCAGTATTTT.